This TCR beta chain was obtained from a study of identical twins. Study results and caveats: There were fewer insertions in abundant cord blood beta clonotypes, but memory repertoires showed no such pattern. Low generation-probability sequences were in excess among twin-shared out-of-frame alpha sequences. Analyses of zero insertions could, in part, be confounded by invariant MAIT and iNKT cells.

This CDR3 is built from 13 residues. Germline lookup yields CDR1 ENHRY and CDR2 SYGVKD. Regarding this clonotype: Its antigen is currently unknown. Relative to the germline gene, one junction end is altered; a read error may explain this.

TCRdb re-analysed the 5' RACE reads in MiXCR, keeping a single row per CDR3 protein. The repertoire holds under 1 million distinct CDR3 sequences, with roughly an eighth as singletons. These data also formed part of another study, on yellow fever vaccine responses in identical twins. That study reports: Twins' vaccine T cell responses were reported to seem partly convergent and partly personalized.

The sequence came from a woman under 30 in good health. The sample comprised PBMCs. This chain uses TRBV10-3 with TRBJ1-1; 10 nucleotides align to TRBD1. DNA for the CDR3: TGTGCCATCAGTGATGCCGAGACAGGGGGCCAAGACTTT. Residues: CAISDAETGGQDF.